The next 17 T cell receptor delta chains were all read from a single sample in a study of gamma delta lymphoproliferative disorders and STAT genes. TCRdb reanalysed the multiplex PCR reads with CATT. The sample holds over a thousand delta-chain clones; 1.5% to 2.5% are singletons and the top ten take approximately 48%. Genomic DNA from isolated PBMCs served as the sequencing template. Sequencing was done on a sample of blood. The receptor source for this set is a human donor in good health.

This clone is categorized as large. At the DNA level, this CDR3 is encoded by other sequences in the same sample as well. The chain employs TRDV2 and TRDJ1; 10 positions match TRDD3. Trimming removed 0 bases from V and 1 base from J; junction bases left unmatched: 10. Germline V lookup: CDR1 GEAIGNYY, CDR2 EKD. The length of the CDR3 is 18 residues. For the CDR3, the DNA is TGTGCCTGTGACACCGTGGCACTGGGGGATGCTTTCACCGATAAACTCATCTTT. Its protein is CACDTVALGDAFTDKLIF.

This clone was observed a few times. TCRdb lists the protein of a much larger clone for this DNA, which differs at residue 13, so this is likely a read error; the protein given here is translated from the DNA itself. The chain links TRDV2 to TRDJ1; D remains ambiguous. The V gene's germline CDR1 is GEAIGNYY and CDR2 EKD. This CDR3 region has 17 residues. The CDR3 DNA is TGTGCCTGCAGCCCCGTCAGCCAGGGAGCGTACACCAATAAACTCATCTTT. The encoded protein is CACSPVSQGAYTNKLIF.

Only a few counts were recorded for this clone. This DNA's translation and the protein TCRdb lists, from a much larger clone, do not match at residue 15, likely due to a read error; the protein shown is translated from the DNA. This rearrangement joins TRDV2 to TRDJ3, with 11 bases matching TRDD3. The CDR3 totals 20 residues. Germline V lookup: CDR1 GEAIGNYY, CDR2 EKD. CDR3 loop: CACDPVGDTESSWDARQMFF. DNA of the CDR3: TGTGCCTGTGACCCTGTGGGGGATACGGAGAGCTCCTGGGACGCCCGACAGATGTTTTTC.

This clone is large (0.1 to 1%) in the sample. The identical CDR3 is also encoded by other nucleotide sequences in the sample. The chain is built from TRDV3 and TRDJ1; TRDD3 agrees at 10 bases. Looked up from germline, CDR1 is TVYSNPD and CDR2 is GDNSRS (reference sequence). This CDR3 spans 14 amino acids. CDR3: CAGWGILDTDKLIF. CDR3 coding DNA: TGTGCAGGGTGGGGGATACTTGACACCGATAAACTCATCTTT.

The sample holds many counts of this clone. The TCRdb protein, from a much larger clone, departs from this DNA's translation at residue 13, likely by read error; the protein shown derives from the DNA. This chain connects TRDV1 to TRDJ1, with 8 bases aligning to TRDD3. Trimming removed 2 bases from V and 7 bases from J; junction bases left unmatched: 18. Germline lookup yields CDR1 TSWWSYY and CDR2 QGS. This CDR3 has 18 residues. CDR3 bases: TGTGCTCTTGGGGAATTCGCACGGGGACTTGGGGGATGCGGTAAACTCATCTTT. This sequence encodes CALGEFARGLGGCGKLIF.

As concerns this clone: The TCRdb record carries a much larger clone's protein, which differs from this DNA's translation at residue 14; a read error is the likely cause, and the protein listed here is the DNA translation. V is TRDV2 and J is TRDJ1, with TRDD3 matching 8 bases. Germline assignment: CDR1 GEAIGNYY and CDR2 EKD. The CDR3 covers 18 residues. The junction had 18 bases not matched to a gene; V was cut back by 1 base and J by 6 bases. The DNA of the CDR3 is TGTGCCTGTGACACGGGGTTCGGCGTACTGGGGGTACAGTATAAACTCATCTTT. Translating it yields CACDTGFGVLGVQYKLIF.

This clone has a handful of counts. TCRdb assigns this DNA the protein of a much larger clone, which departs from its translation at residue 9; this likely reflects a read error, and the protein shown comes from translating the DNA. The chain recombines TRDV2 with TRDJ1; TRDD3 matches at 8 bases. In germline, CDR1 is GEAIGNYY, CDR2 EKD. Trimming removed 1 base from V and 6 bases from J; junction bases left unmatched: 18. The CDR3 runs to 18 residues. The CDR3 is CACDTGFGALGVQNKLIF. For the CDR3, the DNA is TGTGCCTGTGACACGGGGTTCGGCGCACTGGGGGTACAGAATAAACTCATCTTT.

About this clone: A read error likely explains why the TCRdb protein, taken from a much larger clone, differs from this DNA's translation at residue 13; the protein shown is translated from the DNA. This CDR3 reads CACDWGMYTDKLFF. The CDR3 bases are TGTGCCTGTGACTGGGGGATGTACACCGATAAACTCTTCTTT. The chain combines TRDV2 with TRDJ1; 8 bases fit TRDD3. The J call is in doubt because the DNA end fits TRDJ2 better. The CDR3 runs 14 residues. Germline assignment: CDR1 GEAIGNYY and CDR2 EKD.

Notes on this clone: This DNA's translation differs at residue 8 from TCRdb's protein, which comes from a much larger clone; a read error is likely, and the protein shown is translated from the DNA. The chain has TRDV2 and TRDJ1; the D gene is possibly TRDD3 (5 bases). The CDR3 length is 16 residues. V was pared by 0 bases and J by 2 bases, with 15 bases between. Germline assignment: CDR1 GEAIGNYY and CDR2 EKD. For the CDR3, the DNA is TGTGCCTGTGACACCCTGGGTAGATCGATTACCGATAAACTCATCTTT. It translates to CACDTLGRSITDKLIF.

This clone has just a few counts. A far larger clone is only one base removed, so a read error is likely. Additional DNA sequences in this sample encode the identical CDR3. V gene TRDV1 combines with J gene TRDJ2, with 11 bases identical to TRDD3. The CDR3 covers 26 residues. V gave up 1 base and J gave up 6 bases; unmatched junction bases: 34. Germline V lookup: CDR1 TSWWSYY, CDR2 QGS. In DNA form, the CDR3 reads TGTGCTCTTGGGGAACCCGCGCCCCTCTGGGGGATACCATGGAGGCCTAAGGTAGACAGGGCAGCACAACTCTTCTTT. It yields the protein CALGEPAPLWGIPWRPKVDRAAQLFF.

Many counts were recorded for this clone. This likely came from a read error, as a far larger clone is one base away. The sample has other DNA sequences that encode this CDR3 too. CDR3 in amino acids: CACDPVGDTESSWDTRQMFF. The CDR3 DNA sequence: TGTGCCTGTGACCCTGTGGGGGATACGGAGAGCTCCTGGGACACCCGGCAGATGTTTTTC. V is TRDV2 and J is TRDJ3; TRDD3 matches 11 bases. This CDR3 contains 20 residues. Looked up from germline, CDR1 is GEAIGNYY and CDR2 is EKD.

This clone was detected a few times. TCRdb lists the protein of a much larger clone for this DNA, which differs at residue 10, so this is likely a read error; the protein given here is translated from the DNA itself. The chain is built from TRDV2 and TRDJ1, with D possibly TRDD3 on 5 matching bases. In the absence of a J gene in TCRdb, the DNA was matched to germline to assign it here. V was pared by 0 bases and J by 2 bases, with 15 bases between. Germline V lookup: CDR1 GEAIGNYY, CDR2 EKD. The CDR3 has 16 amino acids. CDR3 in amino acids: CACDTLGGSSTDKLIF. The CDR3, as DNA: TGTGCCTGTGACACCCTGGGTGGATCGAGTACCGATAAACTCATCTTT.

Note on this clone: TCRdb's listed protein matches a much larger clone and diverges from this DNA's translation at residue 7, likely through a read error; the protein shown comes from the DNA. The rearrangement uses TRDV2 and TRDJ3; D is perhaps TRDD3 (5 bases). The CDR3 spans 22 residues. Germline lookup yields CDR1 GEAIGNYY and CDR2 EKD. Trimming removed 1 base at V and 0 bases at J, with 24 bases between. The CDR3 coding sequence is TGTGCCTGTGACACTGTAGAGGATATATCGCTATGGAGCTCCTGGGACACCCGACAGATGTTTTTC. Amino acids: CACDTVEDISLWSSWDTRQMFF.

In regard to this clone: The translation of this DNA and the TCRdb protein of a much larger clone differ at residue 9, probably owing to a read error; the protein shown here is translated from the DNA. The V call is TRDV2, the J call TRDJ3; tentatively, D is TRDD3 (5 bases). V was clipped by 1 base and J by 0 bases, with 12 bases between them. This CDR3 spans 18 amino acids. Germline CDR1 GEAIGNYY, CDR2 EKD. CDR3 sequence: CACDTVLDGSWDTRQMFF. The CDR3 DNA reads TGTGCCTGTGACACAGTACTGGACGGCTCCTGGGACACCCGACAGATGTTTTTC.

By sample share, this clone is medium-sized. This is likely an artifact of a read error, given a far larger clone one base away. Other DNA sequences within the sample encode an identical CDR3. V gene TRDV2 combines with J gene TRDJ1, with D possibly being TRDD1 (5 bases). This CDR3 comprises 15 residues. Looked up from germline, CDR1 is GEAIGNYY and CDR2 is EKD. CDR3 sequence reads: CACDPVQILVDKLIF. The CDR3 bases are TGCGCCTGTGACCCCGTACAAATACTTGTCGATAAACTCATCTTT.

As regards this clone: The mismatch at residue 14 between this DNA's translation and the TCRdb protein of a much larger clone likely reflects a read error; the protein shown is translated from the DNA. This rearrangement joins TRDV2 to TRDJ1; 10 positions match TRDD3. Germline loops: CDR1 GEAIGNYY, CDR2 EKD. The CDR3 runs 18 residues. The CDR3 reads CACDTVALGDAFTVKLIF. The CDR3 nucleotides read TGTGCCTGTGACACCGTGGCACTGGGGGATGCTTTCACCGTTAAACTCATCTTT.

This clone was picked up a small number of times. The J gene is TRDJ1, the V gene TRDV2; tentative D call: TRDD3 (6 bases). CDR1 and CDR2 (germline): GEAIGNYY, EKD. This CDR3 contains 18 residues. Trimming took 3 bases from V and 0 from J, leaving 22 bases between them. As DNA, the CDR3 is TGTGCCTGTGACCCTAGTGGGGGGGAGTTTTTGTACACCGATAAACTCATCTTT. Protein: CACDPSGGEFLYTDKLIF.